Judged by abundance, the clone carrying this TCR beta chain is medium-sized. Antigen specificity is unknown. Four subsets defined by PD-1 and/or TIGIT were sorted from live CD3+CD8+TCRalphabeta+ cells. TCR libraries were prepared from approximately 15 ng of total RNA with the QIAseq Immune Repertoire TCR panel. MiXCR, applied by TCRdb to the reads, yields one record per CDR3 protein. The table has some 1,300 distinct CDR3 sequences, around 6% seen once. This sample is drawn from a study of circulating CD8 cells and anti-PD-1 response in melanoma. General study points: Patients included both untreated and previously treated individuals. Clonotype sharing was highest between DPOS and TIGIT subsets.

There are 14 residues in the CDR3. V was clipped by 9 bases and J by 4 bases; unmatched bases: 10. CDR1 LNHDA and CDR2 SQIVND come from the germline V gene (reference sequence). The chain couples TRBV19 to TRBJ2-7; 9 nucleotides agree with TRBD1. The material was CD8+ T cells from PBMCs, obtained at baseline or after one month of anti-PD-1 therapy (not recorded which). The source of this sequence is a human donor with melanoma. Here the CDR3 reads CASQITGGIYEQYF. The CDR3 coding sequence is TGTGCCAGCCAAATAACAGGGGGCATATACGAGCAGTACTTC. Looking up the rest from reference TRBV19 and TRBJ2-7 gives the full variable domain: DGGITQSPKYLFRKEGQNVTLSCEQNLNHDAMYWYRQDPGQGLRLIYYSQIVNDFQKGDIAEGYSVSREKKESFPLTVTSAQKNPTAFYLCASQITGGIYEQYFGPGTRLTVT.